This T cell receptor beta chain was recorded in a study of human T cells and chemical hapten exposure. Study details: For the approximately 25-week duration of the study, patients were given weekly doses of diphenylcyclopropenone on the scalp.

Time point defined: patch test 1, 2 weeks after DPC sensitization. Indicated treatment: therapeutic diphenylcyclopropenone sensitization with weekly scalp DPC. This clonotype was seen more than once but under ten times. Its antigen is still unknown. Within the library, unique molecular identifiers were attached to each individual cDNA molecule. TCRdb reprocessed the RACE reads with MiXCR, giving one entry per CDR3 protein. The data hold approximately 350,000 distinct CDR3 sequences, with approximately 6.9% observed a single time. Whole-study findings and limits: Sensitization with DPC brought no change to TCRs above 1 in 1000 in frequency.

This CDR3 has 12 residues. The ends were cut back, 3 bases at V and 5 bases at J, with 5 bases in the middle. The sequence came from a woman between 18 and 29 years old with alopecia areata. Some clones in this sample may be carry-over from other donors' samples. V and J are TRBV12-3 or TRBV12-4 and TRBJ2-1, with no clear D. Sequences were derived from whole blood, sampled in connection with sensitization to the hapten diphenylcyclopropenone (DPC). The CDR3 nucleotides read TGTGCCAGCAGTTTGTACAACAATGAGCAGTTCTTC. Translated, it gives CASSLYNNEQFF.